What follows is one T cell receptor (beta chain) and its context. In its sample, this clonotype was seen a few times. This receptor's antigen is unknown. No clone much larger than this one lies a single base away; base qualities are absent. This record belongs to a study of Graves' ophthalmopathy and Graves' hyperthyroidism (dated by TCRdb to 2017 to 2018). Study-level background: Stable hyperthyroidism was defined as no progression to ophthalmopathy within 18 months of follow-up. The study used signatures of the TCR beta repertoire to tell Graves' ophthalmopathy apart from Graves' hyperthyroidism and to predict which patients would progress to ophthalmopathy. In total, 135 blood samples were TCR-sequenced: 40 to 45 ophthalmopathy, around 75 hyperthyroidism and some 17 hyperthyroidism-to-ophthalmopathy patients. To explore V-J signatures distinguishing ophthalmopathy from hyperthyroidism, a discovery set of approximately 100 patients (about 43 ophthalmopathy, 57 stable hyperthyroidism) was enrolled. The independent validation cohort included 18 to 20 hyperthyroidism patients plus 17 patients who later progressed from hyperthyroidism to ophthalmopathy. T-cell repertoires of thyroid tissue and blood were compared in 5 or 6 hyperthyroidism patients. Following sample collection, hyperthyroidism patients were given methimazole at a starting dose of 30 mg daily, and ophthalmopathy patients were given high-dose intravenous methylprednisolone.

Hyperthyroidism patients were newly diagnosed, with disease duration under 2 months, and aged 18 to 65 years. Patients were excluded if they had other autoimmune diseases, uncontrolled infections, pregnancy or lactation. Diagnosis was based on clinical symptoms, serum thyroxine, TRAb, thyroid ultrasound and orbital computed tomography. Total RNA was extracted with Trizol reagent and quality-checked on an Agilent 2100 Bioanalyzer. Overall study outcomes, separate from this receptor: Sample size was not predetermined statistically, and investigators were not blinded to group allocation. Among expanded thyroid clonotypes with frequency above 0.001, most also showed up in blood, which suggests that blood repertoires may reflect the thyroid immune response. The 13-signature model separated ophthalmopathy from stable hyperthyroidism with approximately 90% sensitivity and around 81% specificity in cross-validation, and 80%/75% in the test set. In validation, the model predicted ophthalmopathy progression with 55% to 71% sensitivity and 72% to 80% specificity; about a dozen predicted patients were CT-confirmed with GO in a median of approximately six months.

For repertoire sequencing, TCR beta CDR3 regions were amplified from RNA transcripts. The first round of RT-PCR was done with HTBI primers and the Qiagen OneStep RT-PCR kit, and was followed by a second round of multiplex PCR, then size selection and purification. Libraries were sequenced on an Illumina HiSeq2000 using paired-end 100 bp reads. The original methods were these. SOAPnuke was used to process the reads, removing any read that contained adapters or uncalled bases, had a mean Phred below 15, or lacked an exact match to the constant primer or identifier. High-quality paired reads were merged with COPE v1.2.5. Each unique nucleotide sequence was treated as a clonotype, and MiTCR v1.1 was used to align the clonotypes to the IMGT TRB V, D and J references. Only V-J combinations with frequency above 0.0001 were analysed, covering around 99% of repertoires. For each V-J combination, a TCR clonal expansion and chaos score was defined as F50 clonal expansion divided by the chaos observed in the TCRdist matrix. Features were reduced by Welch's t-statistics and random forest to over ten V-J combinations, which fed a naive Bayes classifier. The Morisita-Horn index was used to measure how similar the thyroid and blood repertoires were. Using fastp at Q25 and MiXCR, TCRdb reprocessed the public reads and kept productive beta chains. Rows with one shared CDR3 protein collapse into an entry with the most common genes and DNA. For this entry, the V and J calls and clone size follow TCRdb and not the study's own pipeline. The table for this sample lists around 1.1 million distinct CDR3 sequences; about two fifths of them were counted only once. The ten biggest clones cover 11% of the sample.

Including the terminal cysteine and phenylalanine, the CDR3 comprises 18 residues. Only CDR3 DNA is held: 54 bases, read in frame from base 1. Relative to germline, V is missing 0 bases and J is missing 2 bases, with 8 bases of the junction outside any gene match. In the germline V gene, CDR1 corresponds to MNHEY and CDR2 to SVGEGT. Sequencing was performed on peripheral blood or thyroid tissue (not recorded which). The sequence came from an adult man with Graves' hyperthyroidism. The receptor chain draws on TRBV6-2 or TRBV6-3 and TRBJ2-7, with 12 central nucleotides matching TRBD2. CDR3 loop: CASSYSLAGGRITYEQYF. DNA sequence: TGTGCCAGCAGTTACTCGCTAGCGGGAGGGCGCATTACCTACGAGCAGTACTTC.